The 21 T cell receptor beta chains given below trace back to one sample, sequenced in a study of shared clonotypes between healthy human individuals. Sequencing used immunoSEQ multiplex PCR; TCRdb keeps in-frame clones, though not all of them. In the table there are under 1,100,000 clones, around 78% of which are singletons. What was sequenced was memory CD4+ T cells from PBMCs. The subset was: CD45RA-negative fraction. These receptors were collected from a man aged 18 to 29 in good health. Some clones in this sample may be carry-over from other donors' samples.

The chain has TRBV7-8 and TRBJ2-7; perhaps TRBD1 as D (6 bases). The CDR3 covers 14 residues. Germline V lookup: CDR1 SGHVS, CDR2 FQNEAQ. Trimming left V 6 bases short and J 2 bases short, with 14 bases between. The CDR3 loop reads CASRRTALTYEQYF. The CDR3 DNA reads as TGTGCCAGCAGAAGGACAGCGCTTACCTACGAGCAGTACTTC.

The rearrangement uses TRBV6-5 and TRBJ1-6; 9 bases map to TRBD1. The CDR3 is made up of 15 amino acids. The germline CDR1 and CDR2 sequences are MNHEY and SVGAGI. V shed 6 bases, J shed 6 bases, and the junction held 6 bases outside the gene matches. The CDR3 sequence is CASRAQGQGNSPLHF. Here the CDR3 DNA reads TGTGCCAGCAGAGCACAGGGACAGGGTAATTCACCCCTCCACTTT.

The rearrangement uses TRBV25-1 and TRBJ2-5; D is unresolved. The J call is in doubt because the DNA end fits TRBJ2-7 better. From germline, CDR1 is MGHDK and CDR2 SYGVNS. The CDR3 length is 12 residues. CDR3 amino acids: CASSEGLGEQYF. CDR3 coding DNA: TGTGCCAGCAGTGAAGGGCTCGGCGAGCAGTACTTC.

This clone has only one observation. This chain links TRBV18 with TRBJ2-5, with TRBD2 identical over 8 bases. Germline loops: CDR1 KGHSH, CDR2 LQKENI. CDR3 size: 13 residues. V lost 6 bases, J lost 0 bases, and 0 bases stayed unmatched. The CDR3 sequence is CASSSGNQETQYF. The CDR3 DNA is TGTGCCAGCTCTAGCGGGAACCAAGAGACCCAGTACTTC.

V gene TRBV9 combines with J gene TRBJ2-2, with D unclear. The length of the CDR3 is 14 residues. Between the trimmed V and J ends, which lost 0 bases and 6 bases, there was a span of 9 bases. CDR1 and CDR2 from the germline V gene are SGDLS and YYNGEE. CDR3 DNA sequence: TGTGCCAGCAGCGTAGGATGGGCCTCCGGGGAGCTGTTTTTT. It yields the protein CASSVGWASGELFF.

The chain has TRBV16 and TRBJ1-5, with D possibly TRBD1 on 5 matching bases. Germline V gene lookup returns CDR1 KGHSY and CDR2 FQNENV. The V and J ends lost 0 bases and 12 bases respectively, with 12 bases between them. The CDR3 spans 13 residues. The chain's CDR3 is CASSQSLGLGQHF. For the CDR3, the DNA is TGTGCCAGCAGCCAATCATTGGGACTCGGCCAGCATTTT.

The V gene is TRBV2, the J gene TRBJ2-7, with D possibly being TRBD1 (5 bases). From germline, CDR1 is SNHLY and CDR2 FYNNEI. This CDR3 comprises 15 residues. V lost 0 bases and J lost 0, with 9 bases in between. CDR3 bases: TGTGCCAGCAGTGAAGCGACAGCATACTCCTACGAGCAGTACTTC. Its protein product is CASSEATAYSYEQYF.

The chain is built from TRBV2 and TRBJ1-5; D remains ambiguous. From germline, CDR1 is SNHLY and CDR2 FYNNEI. The V end lost 1 base, the J end lost 12 bases, and 13 bases lay between the germline ends. The length of the CDR3 is 13 residues. The chain's CDR3 is CASSEGGTTLQHF. CDR3 coding DNA: TGTGCCAGCAGTGAAGGCGGAACGACCCTCCAGCATTTT. The entire variable domain, with the rest obtained from reference TRBV2 and TRBJ1-5, is as follows: EPEVTQTPSHQVTQMGQEVILRCVPISNHLYFYWYRQILGQKVEFLVSFYNNEISEKSEIFDDQFSVERPDGSNFTLKIRSTKLEDSAMYFCASSEGGTTLQHFGDGTRLSIL.

V usage is TRBV6-6 and J usage is TRBJ2-5; D not certain. V lost 6 bases to trimming and J lost 3 bases, with 11 bases between them. The CDR3 covers 13 residues. Germline V lookup: CDR1 MNHNY, CDR2 SVGAGI (reference sequence). The CDR3 region has the DNA TGTGCCAGCAGCATGACCCTTAAAGAGACCCAGTACTTC. Protein sequence: CASSMTLKETQYF.

This chain links TRBV28 with TRBJ2-3, with D uncertain. CDR1 MDHEN and CDR2 SYDVKM come from the germline V gene. V was trimmed by 3 bases and J by 0 bases, leaving 7 bases between them. The CDR3 contains 14 residues. CDR3 sequence: CASSLGYSTDTQYF. The CDR3 DNA sequence: TGTGCCAGCAGTTTGGGGTACAGCACAGATACGCAGTATTTT.

The chain uses TRBV29-1 and TRBJ1-1; D call uncertain. The CDR3 contains 13 residues. Trimming stripped 4 bases from V and 0 bases from J, with 9 bases between. Germline CDR1 SQVTM, CDR2 ANQGSEA. CDR3 residues: CSVVYGMNTEAFF. CDR3 nucleotides: TGCAGCGTTGTTTACGGTATGAACACTGAAGCTTTCTTT.

This chain links TRBV12-5 with TRBJ2-2; possibly TRBD1 for D (6 bases). The germline V gene has CDR1 LGHNT and CDR2 FRNRAP. The CDR3 has 17 amino acids. V lost 1 base to trimming and J lost 1 base, with 13 bases between them. The CDR3 coding sequence is TGTGCTAGTGGTTTGGCCCGGGACATACTGAACACCGGGGAGCTGTTTTTT. It specifies CASGLARDILNTGELFF.

A word on this clone: A much larger clone differs by one base, so this may be a read error. The chain employs TRBV19 and TRBJ1-2, with TRBD1 matching over 8 bases. Germline V gives CDR1 LNHDA, CDR2 SQIVND (reference sequence). CDR3 size: 13 residues. V lost 5 bases to trimming and J lost 2 bases; unmatched junction nucleotides: 1. CDR3 loop: CASSRQGNYGYTF. CDR3 nucleotide sequence: TGTGCCAGTAGTCGACAGGGGAACTATGGCTACACCTTC.

The CDR3 coding sequence is TGCGCCAGCAGACGAGGGGGCAGCACAGATACGCAGTATTTT. This sequence encodes CASRRGGSTDTQYF. This chain connects TRBV5-1 to TRBJ2-3, with 7 positions matching TRBD1. In germline, CDR1 is SGHRS, CDR2 YFSETQ. The V and J ends lost 5 bases and 0 bases, in that order; junction bases with no gene match: 3. There are 14 residues in the CDR3.

The chain links TRBV9 to TRBJ1-4; tentatively, D is TRBD1 (5 bases). CDR3 length: 17 residues. V dropped 0 bases and J dropped 8 bases, with 20 bases sitting between them. CDR1 is SGDLS and CDR2 is YYNGEE in the germline V gene. CDR3 amino acids: CASSVGELGRAGEKLFF. In nucleotides, the CDR3 is TGTGCCAGCAGCGTAGGGGAGCTAGGCAGGGCAGGAGAAAAACTGTTTTTT.

The chain employs TRBV29-1 and TRBJ2-7; D is possibly TRBD1 or TRBD2 (5 bases each). Trimming stripped 7 bases from V and 0 bases from J, with 13 bases between. CDR3 length: 13 residues. Germline V gene sequence: CDR1 SQVTM, CDR2 ANQGSEA. The CDR3 spells CSGRRDGSYEQYF. DNA for the CDR3: TGCAGCGGTCGCCGGGACGGCTCCTACGAGCAGTACTTC.

The chain employs TRBV5-1 and TRBJ1-1; weak D call: TRBD1 (5 bases). The CDR3 contains 13 residues. V was shortened by 5 bases and J by 6 bases, with 14 bases between the two germline ends. The germline gives CDR1 SGHRS, CDR2 YFSETQ. The CDR3 bases are TGCGCCAGCAGACCGGGGGTAGGCGCTGAAGCTTTCTTT. This sequence encodes CASRPGVGAEAFF.

This chain joins TRBV5-1 and TRBJ1-4; D not resolved. The CDR3 consists of 14 residues. Germline V gene data show CDR1 as SGHRS and CDR2 as YFSETQ. Trimming removed 2 bases from V and 2 bases from J, with 7 bases in between. This CDR3 is CASSFMGTNEKLFF. Here the CDR3 DNA reads TGCGCCAGCAGCTTCATGGGGACTAATGAAAAACTGTTTTTT.

The CDR3 DNA sequence: TGTGCCAGCAGCACGGGGTTAGGCAGGCATGGCTACACCTTC. The encoded protein is CASSTGLGRHGYTF. The chain carries TRBV11-2 and TRBJ1-2, with no clear D. The CDR3 consists of 14 residues. In germline, CDR1 is SGHAT, CDR2 FQNNGV. Trimming took 5 bases from V and 6 from J, leaving 16 bases between them.

This chain joins TRBV5-1 and TRBJ1-2; TRBD1 matches at 8 bases. J lost 5 bases, V lost 4 bases, and 10 bases had no gene match. The CDR3 sequence is 15 residues long. Germline V lookup: CDR1 SGHRS, CDR2 YFSETQ. The CDR3 nucleotides read TGCGCCAGCAGCCCGGGACAGGCAAACTCGTATGGCTACACCTTC. This encodes CASSPGQANSYGYTF.

The chain joins TRBV9 to TRBJ2-2, with a possible D match to TRBD2 (5 bases). V was shortened by 2 bases and J by 1 base, with 9 bases between the two germline ends. The CDR3 covers 15 residues. The germline V gene encodes CDR1 SGDLS and CDR2 YYNGEE. CDR3 in DNA: TGTGCCAGCAGCGTGAGGACTGGGAACACCGGGGAGCTGTTTTTT. This encodes CASSVRTGNTGELFF.